This T cell receptor (beta chain) stems from a study of T cell repertoires in cytomegalovirus infection. Across the study: Matching HLA type and CMV infection were both indicated by public TCR beta signatures.

General study points: Based on cumulative public TCR beta family frequency, carriers of CMV plus the relevant HLA were identified. In two of eight donors, the top clonotype was HLA-C-restricted CMV-specific.

Comments on this clonotype: The antigen remains unidentified.

The CDR3 totals 17 residues. Trimming cost V 5 bases and J 8 bases, with 22 bases left between them. Germline loops: CDR1 SGHTA, CDR2 FQGNSA. From the reads, TCRdb called clonotypes with MiXCR, one entry per CDR3 protein. Of approximately 320,000 distinct CDR3 sequences detected, more than 8% appear once; the ten largest clones hold 3.5% to 4.5%. The source of this sequence is a human donor in good health (CMV status not recorded). Some clones in this sample may be carry-over from other donors' samples. Specimen: PBMCs. The genes are TRBV7-2 and TRBJ1-6; possible D gene TRBD1, 6 bases. Here the CDR3 reads CASSQNFQTGGDSPLHF. CDR3 coding DNA: TGTGCCAGCAGCCAAAATTTTCAGACAGGAGGGGATTCACCCCTCCACTTT.